Listed below are T cell receptor beta chains from one sample, sequenced in a study of T cell responses to AZD1222 COVID-19 vaccine. The table came from immunoSEQ multiplex PCR; TCRdb's copy has only in-frame clones and leaves some out. There are approximately 100,000 clones in the sample; roughly nine tenths occur only once, and approximately 3% lies in the top ten. The material was peripheral blood, obtained 28 days after the second dose of the MenACWY control vaccine. The receptors derive from an adult who received the MenACWY meningococcal vaccine as a control. The CDR3 runs from the conserved cysteine through the conserved F or W.

J,length,V,CDR3
TRBJ2-7,13,TRBV18,CASSQDRGFEQYF
TRBJ1-2,16,TRBV5-6,CASTIPRGGAYYGYTF
TRBJ1-6,17,TRBV6-2/TRBV6-3,CASSLVTASGQGSPLHF
TRBJ2-7,17,TRBV4-3,CASSQDRVITHPLEQYF
TRBJ2-7,11,TRBV6-2/TRBV6-3,CASSDSYEQYF
TRBJ1-1,15,TRBV27,CASSLRFPLGTEAFF
TRBJ2-7,14,TRBV4-1,CASSQGQGADEQYF
TRBJ2-2,15,TRBV18,CASSPRTGGTGELFF
TRBJ2-1,13,TRBV7-2,CASSRQGLDEQFF
TRBJ2-7,14,TRBV7-2,CASRETGSTYEQYF
TRBJ1-3,12,TRBV4-2,CASSVQGNTIYF
TRBJ1-3,23,TRBV3-1/TRBV3-2,CASSRSGSVGEASARRRGNTIYF
TRBJ2-1,14,TRBV7-2,CASSFGTGVNEQFF
TRBJ2-2,16,TRBV4-3,CASSQDFLLNTGELFF
TRBJ1-3,15,TRBV5-4,CASSLGIGSGNTIYF
TRBJ2-7,16,TRBV19,CASSIVRTGTTYEQYF
TRBJ1-2,13,TRBV5-1,CASSITGNYGYTF
TRBJ2-7,13,TRBV30,CAWSVNRGYEQYF
TRBJ1-1,13,TRBV14,CASSLRQNTEAFF
TRBJ2-2,18,TRBV3-1/TRBV3-2,CASSQFGRRGPNTGELFF
TRBJ2-5,13,TRBV5-5,CASSLVGQETQYF
TRBJ1-6,15,TRBV11-2,CASSLVGTGDSPLHF
TRBJ2-6,19,TRBV6-1,CASSAKETGWVSGANVLTF
TRBJ1-2,12,TRBV6-5,CASSPWGQGYTF
TRBJ1-2,15,TRBV6-2/TRBV6-3,CASSYRSTTNYGYTF
TRBJ2-3,17,TRBV7-3,CASSLGDRGGYTDTQYF
TRBJ2-7,16,TRBV5-1,CASSLDGASGYYEQYF
TRBJ2-7,13,TRBV28,CATVRDRGLEQYF